This is a list of T cell receptor beta chains from one sample in a study of T cells in Graves' hyperthyroidism and ophthalmopathy. TCRdb processed the multiplex PCR reads anew with MiXCR; each CDR3 protein has one entry. The table lists fewer than 450,000 distinct CDR3 sequences, over 11% of them singletons, with 28% in the top ten. The sample taken for sequencing was blood. The receptors come from a man between 45 and 60 years old with Graves' ophthalmopathy. Both conserved end residues are part of each CDR3. The order of the fields is clone size, V gene, D gene, J gene, CDR3 DNA, CDR3 protein. The D gene is left open where the match is weak. For some rows the clone size is stated as once, few or many, or as a class when expanded; others skip it.

-,TRBV19,TRBD2,TRBJ2-2,TGTGCCAGTAGTATTTTCGCGGGAGTAGAAGGCGGGGAGCTGTTTTTT,CASSIFAGVEGGELFF
many,TRBV29-1,-,TRBJ2-5,TGCAGCGTTGAAAGGGAGGCAGGGGGGACCCAGTACTTC,CSVEREAGGTQYF
many,TRBV2,TRBD2,TRBJ2-1,TGTGCCAGCAGTGACGTAGCGGGAGTCTCTCAGTTCTTC,CASSDVAGVSQFF
many,TRBV28,TRBD2,TRBJ2-7,TGTGCCAGCAGCTGGAGCGGCGGGAGAGTAGACGAGCAGTACTTC,CASSWSGGRVDEQYF
-,TRBV29-1,TRBD1,TRBJ2-3,TGCAGCGTTGAAGGAGGGCAGGGGGGCACAGATACGCAGTATTTT,CSVEGGQGGTDTQYF
-,TRBV20-1,-,TRBJ2-2,TGCAGTGGGGACAAGAACACCGGGGAGCTGTTTTTT,CSGDKNTGELFF
few,TRBV5-8,TRBD2,TRBJ2-3,TGTGCCAGCAGCTTGCGGGGAGGGACAGATACGCAGTATTTT,CASSLRGGTDTQYF
many,TRBV2,TRBD1,TRBJ2-1,TGTGCCTCAGGGGGAATTGGCAATGAGCAGTTCTTC,CASGGIGNEQFF
-,TRBV10-3,TRBD1,TRBJ1-5,TGTGCCATCAGTGAACAAGACAGGGGTGGTAATCAGCCCCAGCATTTT,CAISEQDRGGNQPQHF
many,TRBV5-1,-,TRBJ2-2,TGCGCCAGCAGCTTGCAACTAGCCACCGGGGAGCTGTTTTTT,CASSLQLATGELFF
-,TRBV29-1,-,TRBJ1-1,TGCAGCGTTCCCCTTCAGGGTGGCACTGAAGCTTTCTTT,CSVPLQGGTEAFF
many,TRBV28,TRBD1,TRBJ2-5,TGTGCCAGCAGTGAAACAGGGGGCCTGGAGACCCAGTACTTC,CASSETGGLETQYF
few,TRBV12-3/TRBV12-4,TRBD2,TRBJ2-3,TGTGCCAGCAGTTCCCCCGGGACTAGCGGAGCGGGCACAGATACGCAGTATTTT,CASSSPGTSGAGTDTQYF
many,TRBV9,TRBD2,TRBJ2-1,TGTGCCAGCAGCGGACCATCGGGACTAGATTATGATGAGCAGTTCTTC,CASSGPSGLDYDEQFF
many,TRBV6-2/TRBV6-3,-,TRBJ1-1,TGTGCCAGCAGTCCAGGCGGAGGGGTTGCCACTGAAGCTTTCTTT,CASSPGGGVATEAFF
many,TRBV5-1,-,TRBJ2-7,TGCGCCAGCAGCGCAAGGGCGGGATTGGTCTACGAGCAGTACTTC,CASSARAGLVYEQYF
few,TRBV12-3/TRBV12-4,TRBD2,TRBJ2-1,TGTGCCAGCAGTGAGTCTAGCGGGAGGGCCTTTGAGCAGTTCTTC,CASSESSGRAFEQFF
few,TRBV5-8,TRBD1,TRBJ2-3,TGTGCCAGCAGCTCCCGGACAGGGAGCACGTATTTT,CASSSRTGSTYF
many,TRBV18,-,TRBJ2-3,TGTGCCAGCTCACCACCCGGGGCGCTTAAGACAGATACGCAGTATTTT,CASSPPGALKTDTQYF
many,TRBV7-3,-,TRBJ2-1,TGTGCCAGCAGCCCAGGCACTCCCGTAACCCATGAGCAGTTCTTC,CASSPGTPVTHEQFF
few,TRBV29-1,-,TRBJ1-2,TGCAGCGTCGAACGGGGGGCGAACTATGGCTACACCTTC,CSVERGANYGYTF
many,TRBV30,TRBD1,TRBJ2-3,TGTGCCTGCTCAGGGGGCCGCACAGATACGCAGTATTTT,CACSGGRTDTQYF
-,TRBV9,TRBD2,TRBJ2-1,TGTGCCAGCAGCTCCGGGACTAGCGGGAGGGATTCTGAGCAGTTCTTC,CASSSGTSGRDSEQFF
many,TRBV18,-,TRBJ2-5,TGTGCCAGCTCACCTGAGAGGGGGACCCCGACCTACTTC,CASSPERGTPTYF
many,TRBV9,TRBD2,TRBJ2-5,TGTGCCAGCAGCCCTGGACTAGCGGGAGGCCCACAAGAGACCCAGTACTTC,CASSPGLAGGPQETQYF
-,TRBV24-1,TRBD1,TRBJ2-3,TGTGCCACCAGTGATTTGTTAACCGGGACAGGGAGCACAGATACGCAGTATTTT,CATSDLLTGTGSTDTQYF
few,TRBV18,-,TRBJ2-7,TGTGCCAGCTCACCAAGTCGACCGGGCCTCGTCTCCTACGAGCAGTACTTC,CASSPSRPGLVSYEQYF
few,TRBV25-1,-,TRBJ1-2,TGTGCCAGCAGTAAGGCGGGGGTCTTCTATGGCTACACCTTC,CASSKAGVFYGYTF
-,TRBV7-8,-,TRBJ1-1,TGTGCCAGCAGCTTCCCGGACACTGAAGCTTTCTTT,CASSFPDTEAFF
many,TRBV11-3,TRBD2,TRBJ2-1,TGTGCCAGCAACGCGGGCTCTAGCGGCTCTGGGGAGCAGTTCTTC,CASNAGSSGSGEQFF
-,TRBV5-1,TRBD1,TRBJ1-4,TGCGCCAGCAGTCTACAGGGGGCGGGGAATGAAAAACTGTTTTTT,CASSLQGAGNEKLFF
many,TRBV15,-,TRBJ2-7,TGTGCCACCAGCAGGGTGAGGGTGGACTACGAGCAGTACTTC,CATSRVRVDYEQYF
-,TRBV19,TRBD1,TRBJ2-7,TGTGCCAGTAGTATAAGGACAGGAGACTCCTACGAGCAGTACTTC,CASSIRTGDSYEQYF
many,TRBV7-3,-,TRBJ2-7,TGTGCCAGCAGCGCACTCGTGGGGAGCCCATTCTCCGAGCAGTACTTC,CASSALVGSPFSEQYF
many,TRBV7-9,TRBD2,TRBJ2-3,TGTGCCAGCAGCTTAGGCCCAGTTACTAGCGGGAGGAGGTCAGATACGCAGTATTTT,CASSLGPVTSGRRSDTQYF
few,TRBV5-4,-,TRBJ2-7,TGTGCCAGCAGCTTCGGAGGCCCATTCTCCTACGAGCAGTACTTC,CASSFGGPFSYEQYF
many,TRBV30,-,TRBJ2-7,TGTGCCTGGAGTGACCAGGGTACCTACGAGCAGTACTTC,CAWSDQGTYEQYF
many,TRBV12-3/TRBV12-4,-,TRBJ2-3,TGTGCCAGTTCCGGGGAGACAGATACGCAGTATTTT,CASSGETDTQYF
many,TRBV12-3/TRBV12-4,TRBD2,TRBJ2-5,TGTGCCAGCAGGGCGGGACTAGCGGGAGGAGAGACCCAGTACTTC,CASRAGLAGGETQYF
few,TRBV29-1,TRBD1,TRBJ1-2,TGCAGCGCCGGGTCAGGGGGCTCTGGCTACACCTTC,CSAGSGGSGYTF
many,TRBV7-9,-,TRBJ1-1,TGTGCCAGCAGCTTGTGGACAGCGATGAACACTGAAGCTTTCTTT,CASSLWTAMNTEAFF
few,TRBV20-1,TRBD2,TRBJ2-5,TGCAGTGCTAGGAGACTAGCGGGAGGTTCAGAGACCCAGTACTTC,CSARRLAGGSETQYF
many,TRBV28,-,TRBJ2-7,TGTGCCAGCAGTTTATTAAGGTACGAGCAGTACTTC,CASSLLRYEQYF
many,TRBV11-1,TRBD1,TRBJ2-5,TGTGCCAGCAGCTCCAGGACAGGTCCTTCGGGAGAGACCCAGTACTTC,CASSSRTGPSGETQYF
-,TRBV9,-,TRBJ2-1,TGTGCCAGCAGCGTAGGGTTTAGGATGGGATCTGCTGAGCAGTTCTTC,CASSVGFRMGSAEQFF
few,TRBV20-1,TRBD2,TRBJ2-1,TGCAGTGCTAGAGTGGCTAGCGGGAGCATCAATGAGCAGTTCTTC,CSARVASGSINEQFF
many,TRBV7-2,-,TRBJ2-7,TGTGCCAGCAGCTTAGAGGGCAGGCATTTCGACGAGCAGTACTTC,CASSLEGRHFDEQYF
-,TRBV6-1,TRBD2,TRBJ2-3,TGTGCCAGTCCCTTGGGTCTAGCGGGCCAGCGCACAGATACGCAGTATTTT,CASPLGLAGQRTDTQYF
-,TRBV19,TRBD2,TRBJ2-3,TGTGCCAGTTCCCTAGCGGGAGGGCCTGGAGATACGCAGTATTTT,CASSLAGGPGDTQYF
many,TRBV5-1,-,TRBJ2-1,TGCGCCAGCAGCTTGGAGGCACTCTCCTACAATGAGCAGTTCTTC,CASSLEALSYNEQFF